This TCR beta chain was recovered during a study of blood T cells in healthy people across ages. Together with a sample-barcoded 5' primer, a J-beta primer mix was included in a second PCR lasting roughly 6 to 12 cycles. TCRdb re-called the 5' RACE reads through MiXCR, storing one row per CDR3 protein. The repertoire holds 800,000 to 900,000 distinct CDR3 sequences, with approximately 65% as singletons. The CDR3 is made up of 13 amino acids. Trimming cost V 4 bases and J 8 bases; bases outside gene matches: 6. The germline CDR1 and CDR2 sequences are MNHNS and SASEGT. Sequencing was done on a sample of blood. The TCR comes from a man under 40 in good health. The rearrangement uses TRBV6-1 and TRBJ1-2, with 8 bases that match TRBD1. CDR3 DNA sequence: TGTGCCAGCAGTGCAGACAGGGGATCGGGCTACACCTTC. As protein: CASSADRGSGYTF.